This T cell receptor beta chain was identified in a study of blood T cell repertoires in COVID-19. About the study: The samples span acute and convalescent COVID-19 from the United States, Italy and Spain. The cDNA or gDNA used as material had been derived from T cells, B-cell-depleted T cells, or PBMCs.

As handled by the study authors: Using reference gene primer amplification, nucleated cell counts were estimated. Assay used: immunoSEQ multiplex PCR; TCRdb lists only in-frame clones, some missing. That table is the source of V, J and clone size, and D and trimming were worked out from the DNA. The sample consists of about 55,000 clones, more than 80% of them appearing once. V shed 1 base, J shed 2 bases, and the junction held 6 bases outside the gene matches. CDR3 length equals 16 residues. Germline CDR1 is MDHEN and CDR2 is SYDVKM. The sequenced sample consisted of peripheral blood. The sequence came from a human donor in a cohort sampled during active COVID-19. This chain connects TRBV28 to TRBJ2-7, with 9 bases lining up with TRBD1. CDR3 region: CASSLLPGQGAYEQYF. CDR3 DNA: TGTGCCAGCAGTTTATTACCGGGACAGGGAGCCTACGAGCAGTACTTC.